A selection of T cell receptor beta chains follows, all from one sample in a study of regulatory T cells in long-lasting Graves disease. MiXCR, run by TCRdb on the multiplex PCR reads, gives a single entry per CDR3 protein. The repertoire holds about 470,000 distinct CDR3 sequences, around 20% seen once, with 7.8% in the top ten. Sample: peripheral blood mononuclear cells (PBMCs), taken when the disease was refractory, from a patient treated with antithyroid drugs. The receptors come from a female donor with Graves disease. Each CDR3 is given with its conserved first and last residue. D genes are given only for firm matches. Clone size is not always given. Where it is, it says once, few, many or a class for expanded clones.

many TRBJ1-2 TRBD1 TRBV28 TGTGCCAGCACCAGACAGGGGCAACGTCTTTGGGGCTACACCTTC CASTRQGQRLWGYTF
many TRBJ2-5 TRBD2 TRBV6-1 TGTGCCAGCAGTGAAGGATCTAGCGGGAGGGCGGAGGAGACCCAGTACTTC CASSEGSSGRAEETQYF
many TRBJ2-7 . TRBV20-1 TGCAGTGCTAGAGGCGTAGCTGGAAGTAACGGCGGATACGAGCAGTACTTC CSARGVAGSNGGYEQYF
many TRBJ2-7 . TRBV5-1 TGCGCCAGCAGCTTGGGAACGGGGGCGCATGAGCAGTACTTC CASSLGTGAHEQYF
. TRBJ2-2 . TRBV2 TGTGCCAGCAGTGAAAGCAGGGCTCCGAACACCGGGGAGCTGTTTTTT CASSESRAPNTGELFF
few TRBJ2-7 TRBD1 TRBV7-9 TGTGCCAGCAGCCCCCGGACAGGGAACCTATACGAGCAGTACTTC CASSPRTGNLYEQYF
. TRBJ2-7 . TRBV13 TGTGCCAGCAGCTCCTCAGATTCCTTGAACTACGAGCAGTACTTC CASSSSDSLNYEQYF
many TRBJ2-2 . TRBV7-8 TGTGCCAGCAGCCCAAGGGTCCGGGAGCTGTTTTTT CASSPRVRELFF
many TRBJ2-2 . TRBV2 TGTGCCAGCAGTGAAAGTGAGGGGTGGAGCACCGGGGAGCTGTTTTTT CASSESEGWSTGELFF
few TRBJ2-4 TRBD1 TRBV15 TGTGCCACCAGCACCAGGGACAGACCACTAGCCAAAAACATTCAGTACTTC CATSTRDRPLAKNIQYF
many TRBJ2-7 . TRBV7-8 TGTGCCAGCAGCTTCTCATCGGTAACTTACGAGCAGTACTTC CASSFSSVTYEQYF
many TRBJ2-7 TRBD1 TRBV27 TGTGCCAGCAGTTTATGGCTGGGACAGGGGGGTGGCTACGAGCAGTACTTC CASSLWLGQGGGYEQYF
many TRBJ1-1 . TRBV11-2 TGTGCCAGCAGCTCATTACAGAGGAGGGACACTGAAGCTTTCTTT CASSSLQRRDTEAFF
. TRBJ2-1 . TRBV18 TGTGCCAGCTCACCAATGGCGGGTGGGTACAATGAGCAGTTCTTC CASSPMAGGYNEQFF
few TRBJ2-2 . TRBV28 TGTGCCAGCAGTTTATTGTCTGGGGGCGGGCGTGAGCTGTTTTTT CASSLLSGGGRELFF
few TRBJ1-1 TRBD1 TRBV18 TGTGCCAGCTCACCCATTCACAGGGGGCAGGGCACTGAAGCTTTCTTT CASSPIHRGQGTEAFF
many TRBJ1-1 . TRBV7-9 TGTGCCAGCAGCTTTGACACTGAAGCTTTCTTT CASSFDTEAFF
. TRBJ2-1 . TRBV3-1 TGTGCCAGCAGCCAAGCTCTTACCGCCGGAAGATCCTACAATGAGCAGTTCTTC CASSQALTAGRSYNEQFF
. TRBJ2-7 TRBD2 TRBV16 TGTGCCAGCAGCCAAGGTGCTAGCGGCTACGAGCAGTACTTC CASSQGASGYEQYF
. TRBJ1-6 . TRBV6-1 TGTGTCACCGGTGGGTCGAATTCACCCCTCCACTTT CVTGGSNSPLHF
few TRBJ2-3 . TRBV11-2 TGTGCCAGCAGCTTAGCAGGGGCAGATACGCAGTATTTT CASSLAGADTQYF
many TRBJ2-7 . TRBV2 TGTGCCAGCAAAAGACAGACTAATTACGAGCAGTACTTC CASKRQTNYEQYF
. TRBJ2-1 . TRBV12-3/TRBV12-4 TGTGCCAGCAGTTCGGCGCGATATCCCGACTACAATGAGCAGTTCTTC CASSSARYPDYNEQFF
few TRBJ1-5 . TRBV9 TGTGCCAGCGGCGGCGATAGGCAGCCCCAGCATTTT CASGGDRQPQHF
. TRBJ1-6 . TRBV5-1 TGCGCCAGCAGCCCGGACACGGATTCACCCCTCCACTTT CASSPDTDSPLHF
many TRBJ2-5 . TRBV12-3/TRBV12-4 TGTGCCAGCAGTTTTAGTCTATTGGGAGAGACCCAGTACTTC CASSFSLLGETQYF
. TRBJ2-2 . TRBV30 TGTGCCTGGAGTTCAAGGTGGGGTTTGGACACCCGGGAGCTGTTTTTT CAWSSRWGLDTRELFF
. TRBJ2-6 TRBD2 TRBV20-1 TGCAGTGCTAGAGATAAGAGCGGGAGAGCTGGGGCCAACGTCCTGACTTTC CSARDKSGRAGANVLTF
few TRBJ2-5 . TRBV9 TGTGCCAGCAGCGTAGGAGATCTGGGCGAAGAGACCCAGTACTTC CASSVGDLGEETQYF
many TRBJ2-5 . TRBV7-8 TGTGCCAGCAGCTCCCCGGACACGCTCCAAGAGACCCAGTACTTC CASSSPDTLQETQYF
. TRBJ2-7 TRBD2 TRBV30 TGTGCCTGGGAACTAGCGGGCGACACCTCCTACGAGCAGTACTTC CAWELAGDTSYEQYF
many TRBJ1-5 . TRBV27 TGTGCGAGGGGCGGTGTTCAGCCCCAGCATTTT CARGGVQPQHF
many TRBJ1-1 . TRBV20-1 TGCAGTGCTAGAGATCGGCCGAACACTGAAGCTTTCTTT CSARDRPNTEAFF
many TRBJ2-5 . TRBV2 TGTGCCAGCAGTGACTGGGACCGAGGGACAGAGACCCAGTACTTC CASSDWDRGTETQYF
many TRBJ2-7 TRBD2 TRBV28 TGTGCCAGCAGTTTTCCGCGGGGGGGCGAGCAGTACTTC CASSFPRGGEQYF
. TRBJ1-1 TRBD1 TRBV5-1 TGCGCCAGCAGCTTGAACGGGACAGCGAACACTGAAGCTTTCTTT CASSLNGTANTEAFF
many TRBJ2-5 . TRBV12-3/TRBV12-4 TGTGCCAGCAGTTTGCCGGGGGCTGGCGAGACCCAGTACTTC CASSLPGAGETQYF
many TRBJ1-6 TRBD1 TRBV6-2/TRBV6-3 TGTGCCAGCAGTTACAGGACAGGACGCTCACCCCTCCACTTT CASSYRTGRSPLHF
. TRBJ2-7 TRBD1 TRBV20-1 TGCAGTGCCGCCGAGGCAGGGGGTTCCGAGCAGTACTTC CSAAEAGGSEQYF
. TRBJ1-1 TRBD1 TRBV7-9 TGTGCCAGCAGCTCACCTCATAACGACAGGGTGGGAACTGAAGCTTTCTTT CASSSPHNDRVGTEAFF
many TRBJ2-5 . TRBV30 TGTGCCTGGAGTGTGGGGGCTAGCGGTTCCGGGACCCAGTACTTC CAWSVGASGSGTQYF
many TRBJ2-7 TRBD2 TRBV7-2 TGTGCCAGCAGCGAATTTAGCGGGAGGGCCGGCGACGAGCAGTACTTC CASSEFSGRAGDEQYF
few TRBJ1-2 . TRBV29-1 TGCAGCGCCCTGGACGGAAACTACACCACTTATGGCTACACCTTC CSALDGNYTTYGYTF
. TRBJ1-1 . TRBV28 TGTGCCAGCAGCCTCTGGTTGGGAAGCCTGAACACTGAAGCTTTCTTT CASSLWLGSLNTEAFF
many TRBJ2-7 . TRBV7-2 TGTGCCAGCAGCTTAGCTAGTCCCTACGAGCAGTACTTC CASSLASPYEQYF
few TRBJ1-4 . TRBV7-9 TGTGCCAGCAGCTTATTCGAGGGTTCGGATGAAAAACTGTTTTTT CASSLFEGSDEKLFF
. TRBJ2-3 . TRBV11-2 TGTGCCAGCAGCTCCGATACTAGCCCCACGCAGTATTTT CASSSDTSPTQYF
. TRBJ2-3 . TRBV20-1 TGCAGTGCTAGAAGAGGGGTACGGGATACGCAGTATTTT CSARRGVRDTQYF
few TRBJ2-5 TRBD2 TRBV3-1 TGTGCCAGCAGCCAAGGGGCTAGCGGGAGTGGGGAGACCCAGTACTTC CASSQGASGSGETQYF